This T cell receptor beta chain originates from a study of T cells in Graves' hyperthyroidism and ophthalmopathy. Background on the study: Blood from the periphery was taken at initial diagnosis, before any treatment. Whole-study findings and limits: Peripheral blood also featured most of the thyroid clonotypes expanded above 0.001.

This CDR3 is built from 16 residues. J was trimmed by 4 bases and V by 6 bases; bases with no gene match: 12. The germline gives CDR1 MGHRA, CDR2 YSYEKL. This clonotype was seen only a few times. Its target is unknown. There were TCR beta CDR3 regions amplified from RNA transcripts. Using the HTBI primer set, a first-round RT-PCR was run on the TCR CDR3. One entry per CDR3 protein, called by TCRdb with MiXCR from the multiplex PCR reads. The sample consists of over 250,000 distinct CDR3 sequences, about 13% of them appearing once. Sequenced: blood. The sequence derives from a woman aged 35 to 49 with Graves' ophthalmopathy. The chain couples TRBV4-1 to TRBJ1-1; the match to TRBD1 covers 9 bases. The CDR3 DNA reads as TGCGCCAGCAGGGTCCGGGACAGGGACAGAGGCACTGAAGCTTTCTTT. Translation gives CASRVRDRDRGTEAFF.